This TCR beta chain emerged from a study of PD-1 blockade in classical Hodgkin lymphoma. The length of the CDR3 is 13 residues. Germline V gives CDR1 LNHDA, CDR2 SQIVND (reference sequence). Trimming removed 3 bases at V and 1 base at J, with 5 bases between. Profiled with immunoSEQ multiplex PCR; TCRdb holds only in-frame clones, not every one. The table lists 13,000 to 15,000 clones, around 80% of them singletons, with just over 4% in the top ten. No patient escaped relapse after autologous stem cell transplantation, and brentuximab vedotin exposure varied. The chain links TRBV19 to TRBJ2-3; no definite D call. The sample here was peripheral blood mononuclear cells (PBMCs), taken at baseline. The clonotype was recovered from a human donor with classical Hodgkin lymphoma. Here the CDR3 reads CASSMERTDTQYF. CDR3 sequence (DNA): TGTGCCAGTAGTATGGAACGCACAGATACGCAGTATTTT.